Presented here are 7 T cell receptor beta chains from one specimen sequenced in a study of T cell repertoires in cytomegalovirus infection. No antigens are known for them. TCRdb itself ran the reads through MiXCR, one entry per CDR3 protein. Among about 900,000 distinct CDR3 sequences listed, around 30% were seen once. The sequences come from cultured CD8+ T cells from PBMCs, collected from culture after CMV antigen stimulation. The receptors were gathered from a human donor in good health (CMV status not recorded). Some clones in this sample may be carry-over from other donors' samples.

This clonotype was detected a few times. The rearrangement joins TRBV27 to TRBJ2-1, with a tentative D call TRBD1 (6 bases). The CDR3 is 14 residues long. Germline loops: CDR1 MNHEY, CDR2 SMNVEV (reference sequence). The ends were cut back, 1 base at V and 5 bases at J, with 9 bases in the middle. The CDR3 nucleotides read TGTGCCAGCAGTTTATTGGACAGCCACAATGAGCAGTTCTTC. It translates to CASSLLDSHNEQFF.

This clonotype was seen a handful of times. The chain joins TRBV29-1 to TRBJ1-1; D is possibly TRBD1 (5 bases). Deletions cut 6 bases from V and 2 bases from J, with 13 bases between. In germline, CDR1 is SQVTM, CDR2 ANQGSEA. The CDR3 sequence is 13 residues long. The CDR3 reads CSVRAGSNTEAFF. The CDR3 DNA follows: TGCAGCGTCAGGGCTGGGTCAAACACTGAAGCTTTCTTT. The whole variable domain, filled in from reference TRBV29-1 and TRBJ1-1, reads SAVISQKPSRDICQRGTSLTIQCQVDSQVTMMFWYRQQPGQSLTLIATANQGSEATYESGFVIDKFPISRPNLTFSTLTVSNMSPEDSSIYLCSVRAGSNTEAFFGQGTRLTVV.

Only one count was recorded for this clonotype. This chain joins TRBV29-1 and TRBJ2-1; either TRBD1 or TRBD2 may fit D (5 bases each). This CDR3 contains 12 residues. Per the germline V gene, CDR1 is SQVTM and CDR2 is ANQGSEA. V was pared by 4 bases and J by 8 bases, with 12 bases between. CDR3 residues: CSVAAEGYEQFF. CDR3 nucleotides: TGCAGCGTTGCAGCCGAGGGGTATGAGCAGTTCTTC.

This clonotype has more than one count but fewer than ten. This rearrangement joins TRBV19 to TRBJ2-1; D is unresolved. Germline CDR1 and CDR2: LNHDA and SQIVND (reference sequence). The CDR3 runs 14 residues. Between the trimmed V and J ends, which lost 2 bases and 8 bases, there was a span of 13 bases. The CDR3 is CASSIRSRFDEQFF. The DNA of the CDR3 is TGTGCCAGTAGTATACGGTCCAGGTTTGATGAGCAGTTCTTC.

This clonotype has ten or more counts. The rearrangement joins TRBV7-2 to TRBJ2-3, with TRBD2 matching over 10 bases. The CDR3 runs to 17 residues. V was clipped by 1 base and J by 4 bases; unmatched bases: 8. Per the germline V gene, CDR1 is SGHTA and CDR2 is FQGNSA. CDR3 residues: CASSLVPAGGQADTQYF. CDR3 nucleotide sequence: TGTGCCAGCAGCTTAGTGCCAGCGGGGGGGCAGGCAGATACGCAGTATTTT.

This clonotype was counted many times. This chain uses TRBV28 with TRBJ1-6, with TRBD1 matching over 7 bases. Germline V CDR1 and CDR2: MDHEN, SYDVKM. V gave up 1 base and J gave up 9 bases; unmatched junction bases: 6. CDR3 length: 15 amino acids. The CDR3 DNA is TGTGCCAGCAGTTTATTCCACGACAGGGTTTCACCCCTCCACTTT. Translation gives CASSLFHDRVSPLHF.

This clonotype was counted between two and nine times. This sequence joins TRBV5-6 and TRBJ2-2; 7 nucleotides agree with TRBD1. The CDR3 is 14 amino acids. The germline CDR1 and CDR2 sequences are SGHDT and YYEEEE. Trimming at V came to 2 bases and at J to 6 bases, leaving 4 bases not matched to a gene. The CDR3 DNA follows: TGTGCCAGCAGCTTCGGGACAGCGGCCGGGGAGCTGTTTTTT. This encodes CASSFGTAAGELFF.